One and the same sample provided the 14 T cell receptor beta chains below, sequenced in a study of T-cell memory formation after mild COVID-19 (TCRdb year 2021). Library method: 5' RACE. This sample was sequenced with an Illumina NovaSeq 6000. TCRdb's own reprocessing of the public reads used fastp at Q25 and MiXCR and kept productive beta chains. Each entry is one CDR3 protein sequence, shown with its most common DNA and genes. The sample table contains approximately 390,000 distinct CDR3 sequences; only one count was recorded for 16% of them. Of the sample, roughly 21% falls within the top ten clones. The sequenced sample was PBMCs or a T cell subset sorted from them (not recorded which). The receptor source for this set is a man aged 18 to 29 who had mild COVID-19 (a few samples of this study predate the infection). The sample titles of this study are shuffled in the database, so cell type and time point are left out; the donor was told from shared clones.

This clonotype was found many times. The V and J genes are TRBV6-5 and TRBJ2-7; a possible D gene is TRBD2 (6 bases). CDR3 length: 12 residues. V dropped 6 bases and J dropped 6 bases, with 12 bases sitting between them. Germline V gene sequence: CDR1 MNHEY, CDR2 SVGAGI. Written as DNA, the CDR3 is TGTGCCAGCAGGGAGCGGCGGGGCGAGCAGTACTTC. Translating it yields CASRERRGEQYF.

In this sample, this clonotype turned up a few times. The CDR3 loop reads CASSSVGGSQVGELFF. The CDR3 DNA is TGCGCCAGCAGCTCCGTCGGGGGCTCCCAGGTCGGGGAGCTGTTTTTT. The gene calls are TRBV5-1 and TRBJ2-2; D possibly matches TRBD1 or TRBD2 (6 bases each). This CDR3 region has 16 residues. CDR1 SGHRS and CDR2 YFSETQ come from the germline V gene. V lost 3 bases to trimming and J lost 7 bases, with 19 bases between them.

The chain couples TRBV5-4 to TRBJ2-5; D remains unclear. There are 13 residues in the CDR3. V shed 6 bases and J shed 4 bases, with 13 bases lying between them. CDR1 and CDR2 (germline): SGHNT, YYREEE (reference sequence). In DNA, the CDR3 is TGTGCCAGCATGCTAGAAATTTCAGAGACCCAGTACTTC. It specifies CASMLEISETQYF.

V usage is TRBV9 and J usage is TRBJ2-3, with D possibly called TRBD1 or TRBD2 (5 bases each). The CDR3 length is 16 residues. V lost 2 bases to trimming and J lost 2 bases, with 15 bases between them. Germline CDR1 is SGDLS and CDR2 is YYNGEE. The chain's CDR3 is CASSVGVSSITDTQYF. The CDR3 bases are TGTGCCAGCAGCGTGGGGGTTTCATCCATCACAGATACGCAGTATTTT.

A single count supports this clonotype. The chain links TRBV6-5 to TRBJ2-6; D gene unclear. Germline V CDR1 and CDR2: MNHEY, SVGAGI. The V and J ends lost 6 bases and 2 bases respectively, with 11 bases between them. There are 15 residues in the CDR3. The CDR3 DNA reads TGTGCCAGCAGATACGAAGGGCCTGGGGCCAACGTCCTGACTTTC. It encodes CASRYEGPGANVLTF.

The V gene is TRBV5-1, the J gene TRBJ2-3; no reliable D call. Trimming took off 2 bases at V and 2 bases at J, with 18 bases between the two ends. The germline V gene has CDR1 SGHRS and CDR2 YFSETQ. The CDR3 runs to 17 residues. This CDR3 reads CASSLVLGAGPTDTQYF. Written as DNA, the CDR3 is TGCGCCAGCAGCTTAGTGCTGGGTGCAGGCCCCACAGATACGCAGTATTTT.

The CDR3 reads CASSRTGRGRFGRVFF. The CDR3 DNA is TGTGCCAGCAGCCGTACGGGGAGGGGGCGATTTGGAAGGGTGTTTTTT. The chain is built from TRBV3-1 and TRBJ1-4, with 7 positions matching TRBD1. The CDR3 contains 16 residues. Per germline, CDR1 LGHDT and CDR2 YNNKEL (reference sequence). V lost 4 bases and J lost 15; bases outside the gene matches: 20.

This clonotype has at least ten counts. The CDR3 region is CASSFSLSEQYF. Written as DNA, the CDR3 is TGTGCCAGCAGCTTTAGCCTAAGCGAGCAGTACTTC. V is TRBV11-1 and J is TRBJ2-7, with D hard to call. Per the germline V gene, CDR1 is SGHAT and CDR2 is FQDESV (reference sequence). The germline V and J ends were trimmed by 3 bases and 6 bases, with 9 bases remaining between them. The CDR3 spans 12 residues. The whole variable domain, filled in from reference TRBV11-1 and TRBJ2-7, reads EAEVAQSPRYKITEKSQAVAFWCDPISGHATLYWYRQILGQGPELLVQFQDESVVDDSQLPKDRFSAERLKGVDSTLKIQPAELGDSAMYLCASSFSLSEQYFGPGTRLTVT.

The table lists this clonotype with a few counts. This rearrangement joins TRBV4-1 to TRBJ2-1; perhaps TRBD2 as D (7 bases). The V and J ends lost 1 base and 5 bases respectively, with 9 bases between them. This CDR3 is 14 amino acids long. Per germline, CDR1 MGHRA and CDR2 YSYEKL. As DNA, the CDR3 is TGCGCCAGCAGCCAAGCGCGGGGGCACAATGAGCAGTTCTTC. Residues: CASSQARGHNEQFF.

The rearrangement links TRBV7-3 to TRBJ2-5; 7 bases map to TRBD1. CDR1 and CDR2 from the germline V gene are SGHTA and FQGTGA. This CDR3 comprises 14 residues. Losses at the gene ends were 5 bases for V and 2 bases for J; bases not matched to a gene: 5. The CDR3 bases are TGTGCCAGCAGCGAACCGGGACAGCAAGAGACCCAGTACTTC. Residues: CASSEPGQQETQYF.

This clonotype was found many times. The rearrangement links TRBV3-1 to TRBJ2-3; D not resolved. Trimming removed 1 base from V and 3 bases from J, with 8 bases in between. CDR3 length: 14 residues. Looked up from germline, CDR1 is LGHDT and CDR2 is YNNKEL (reference sequence). The CDR3 DNA reads as TGTGCCAGCAGCCAAGGCAGCTCGACAGATACGCAGTATTTT. Its translation: CASSQGSSTDTQYF.

The sample holds a few counts of this clonotype. V and J are TRBV7-8 and TRBJ2-3; TRBD2 aligns across 13 bases. Germline V gene lookup returns CDR1 SGHVS and CDR2 FQNEAQ. V lost 1 base and J lost 10; bases outside the gene matches: 8. The CDR3 covers 16 residues. CDR3 DNA sequence: TGTGCCAGCAGCTTAGGACTAGCGGGGGGATCACTGCCGCAGTATTTT. Translation gives CASSLGLAGGSLPQYF.

J is TRBJ2-3 and V is TRBV27, with D unresolved. CDR3 length: 16 amino acids. The germline V gene encodes CDR1 MNHEY and CDR2 SMNVEV (reference sequence). V shed 0 bases and J shed 0 bases, with 10 bases lying between them. DNA of the CDR3: TGTGCCAGCAGTTTATCGTGGGAACATAGCACAGATACGCAGTATTTT. This encodes CASSLSWEHSTDTQYF.

The table lists this clonotype with a few counts. The V call is TRBV6-2 or TRBV6-3, the J call TRBJ1-1; D unclear. Germline loops: CDR1 MNHEY, CDR2 SVGEGT. The CDR3 has 12 amino acids. V lost 2 bases to trimming and J lost 3 bases, with 4 bases between them. As DNA, the CDR3 is TGTGCCAGCAGTTACCCTGACACTGAAGCTTTCTTT. It specifies CASSYPDTEAFF.